This TCR beta chain appears in the sequencing data of a study of T cells in Graves' hyperthyroidism and ophthalmopathy. General study results and limits: Peripheral blood also featured most of the thyroid clonotypes expanded above 0.001. Ophthalmopathy was distinguished from stable hyperthyroidism by 13 V-J signatures.

Per the germline V gene, CDR1 is MDHEN and CDR2 is SYDVKM. The CDR3 contains 15 residues. The trim removed 6 bases at V and 6 bases at J, leaving 10 bases unmatched. Regions amplified from RNA transcripts were the TCR beta CDR3 regions. First-round RT-PCR targeting the TCR CDR3 was performed with the HTBI primer set. Each CDR3 protein is one row after TCRdb ran MiXCR on the multiplex PCR reads. The sample contains around 350,000 distinct CDR3 sequences, approximately 14% of which appear only once. Disease duration was under 3 months in the ophthalmopathy patients, who also had a Clinical Activity Score of at least 3 and a NOSPECS grade of at least 4. The diagnoses drew upon clinical symptoms, serum thyroxine and TRAb, thyroid ultrasound and orbital computed tomography. This clonotype was counted ten times or more. Its specificity is not known.

V usage is TRBV28 and J usage is TRBJ1-5; 8 bases align to TRBD1. The source material was blood. The sequence was obtained from a woman aged 25 to 39 with Graves' ophthalmopathy. CDR3 protein: CASRLQGVDTQPQHF. The CDR3 nucleotides read TGTGCCAGCAGACTACAGGGGGTTGACACTCAGCCCCAGCATTTT.